This T cell receptor (beta chain) was recorded in a study of T cells expressing NK-cell markers. Study-wide context: The study sequenced eight donors, seven HCMV-seropositive and one seronegative.

Regarding the study as a whole: Evidence did not settle whether expanded NKG2C+ T cell clones targeted HCMV. A handful of donors likewise had their CD3+CD56-NKG2C+ fraction led by these clonotypes. Dominant NKG2C+ clonotype frequencies of about 1.0-7.5% of CD8+ T cells were measured in about six donors.

About this clonotype: Its antigen is as yet unknown.

Each CDR3 protein gets one entry in TCRdb, which reprocessed the 5' RACE reads and gives no DNA. The sample table includes about 550,000 distinct CDR3 sequences. The TCR originated in a man aged 18-30 years in good health. Material for sequencing was blood T cells: a sorted CD56 or NKG2C T cell subset, CD4+ or CD8+ T cells, or bulk PBMC T cells (not recorded which).

CDR3 amino acids: CASSPSGQGVRTQYF. The genes are TRBV28 and TRBJ2-5; the D gene TCRdb calls, TRBD1, cannot be checked with no DNA. This CDR3 has 15 residues. Per germline, CDR1 MDHEN and CDR2 SYDVKM.